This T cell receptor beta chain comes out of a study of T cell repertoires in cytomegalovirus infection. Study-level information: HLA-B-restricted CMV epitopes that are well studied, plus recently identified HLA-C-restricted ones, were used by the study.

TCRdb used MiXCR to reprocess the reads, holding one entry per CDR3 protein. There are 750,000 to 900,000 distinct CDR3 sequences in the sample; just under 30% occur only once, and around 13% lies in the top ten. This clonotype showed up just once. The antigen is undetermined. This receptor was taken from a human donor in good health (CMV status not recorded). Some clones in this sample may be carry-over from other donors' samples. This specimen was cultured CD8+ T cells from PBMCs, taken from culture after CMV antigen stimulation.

The chain's CDR3 is CASSTVLNTEAFF. Here the CDR3 DNA reads TGTGCCAGCAGTACAGTCTTGAACACTGAAGCTTTCTTT. The rearrangement links TRBV2 to TRBJ1-1; unclear D gene. The length of the CDR3 is 13 residues. The ends were cut back, 5 bases at V and 0 bases at J, with 7 bases in the middle. The germline gives CDR1 SNHLY, CDR2 FYNNEI.